Here is one T cell receptor beta chain with its context. Germline values: CDR1 MDHEN, CDR2 SYDVKM. The CDR3 consists of 16 residues. V was pared by 6 bases and J by 2 bases, with 17 bases between. This entry comes from a study of blood T cell repertoires in COVID-19. TCRdb keeps only in-frame clones here, not all; method: immunoSEQ multiplex PCR. This table holds 150,000 to 200,000 clones, more than 75% found once. This chain connects TRBV28 to TRBJ1-3; the D gene is possibly TRBD1 (6 bases). The source material was peripheral blood. The source is a woman in her sixties or seventies with COVID-19, enrolled during active disease. The chain's CDR3 is CASSRTGYRPGNTIYF. CDR3 DNA: TGTGCCAGCAGCAGAACAGGGTATCGGCCTGGAAACACCATATATTTT.